The clone carrying this T cell receptor beta chain has a handful of counts. Its cognate antigen is unknown. These data come from a study of beta chain features in type 1 diabetes. Study-wide results and caveats: No resolution was reached here on whether HLA type influences TCRB rearrangement. Shorter templates might be favored by PCR, equally in patients and controls. VDJ junctions from type 1 diabetes patients carried fewer insertions and larger deletions. Within the patient group, naive, central memory and Treg TCRB repertoires appeared more similar to each other than within healthy donors.

Since all of the isolated RNA was reverse transcribed, expressed TCRB transcripts were what got sequenced. Clones were sequenced by immunoSEQ multiplex PCR, and TCRdb holds only the in-frame ones, with some missing. In the table there are about 130,000 clones, roughly a tenth of which are singletons. V lost 6 bases to trimming and J lost 0 bases, with 12 bases between them. The CDR3 extends over 14 amino acids. In germline, CDR1 is SNHLY, CDR2 FYNNEI. V usage is TRBV2 and J usage is TRBJ2-7, with TRBD1 as a possible D gene (6 bases). The receptor was isolated from a man in his late teens or twenties in good health. Sample: central memory CD4+ T cells from blood. This CDR3 is CASRDRVSSYEQYF. CDR3 DNA sequence: TGTGCCAGCAGGGACAGAGTAAGCTCCTACGAGCAGTACTTC.